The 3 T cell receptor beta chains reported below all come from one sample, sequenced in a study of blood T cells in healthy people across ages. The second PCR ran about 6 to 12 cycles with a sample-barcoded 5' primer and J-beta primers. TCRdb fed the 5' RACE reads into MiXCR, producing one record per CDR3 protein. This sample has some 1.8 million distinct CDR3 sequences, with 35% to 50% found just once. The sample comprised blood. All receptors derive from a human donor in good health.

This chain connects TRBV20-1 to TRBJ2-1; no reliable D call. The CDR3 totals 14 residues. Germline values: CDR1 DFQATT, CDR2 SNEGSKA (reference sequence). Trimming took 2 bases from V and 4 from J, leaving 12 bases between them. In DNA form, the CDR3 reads TGCAGTGCTAGACCAGTGTATCAATACAATGAGCAGTTCTTC. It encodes CSARPVYQYNEQFF.

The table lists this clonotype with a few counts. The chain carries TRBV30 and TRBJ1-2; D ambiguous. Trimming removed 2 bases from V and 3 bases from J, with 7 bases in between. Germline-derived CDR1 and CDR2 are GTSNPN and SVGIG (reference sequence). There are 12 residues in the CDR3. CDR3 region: CAWSRTDYGYTF. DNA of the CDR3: TGTGCCTGGAGTAGGACGGACTATGGCTACACCTTC.

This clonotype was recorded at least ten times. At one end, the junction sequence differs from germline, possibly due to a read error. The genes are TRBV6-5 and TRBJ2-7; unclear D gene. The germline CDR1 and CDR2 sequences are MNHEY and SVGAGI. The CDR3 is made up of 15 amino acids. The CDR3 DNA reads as TGTGCCAGCAGCCCCCTCAGTCTTACCTCCCACGAGCAGTACTTC. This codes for CASSPLSLTSHEQYF.